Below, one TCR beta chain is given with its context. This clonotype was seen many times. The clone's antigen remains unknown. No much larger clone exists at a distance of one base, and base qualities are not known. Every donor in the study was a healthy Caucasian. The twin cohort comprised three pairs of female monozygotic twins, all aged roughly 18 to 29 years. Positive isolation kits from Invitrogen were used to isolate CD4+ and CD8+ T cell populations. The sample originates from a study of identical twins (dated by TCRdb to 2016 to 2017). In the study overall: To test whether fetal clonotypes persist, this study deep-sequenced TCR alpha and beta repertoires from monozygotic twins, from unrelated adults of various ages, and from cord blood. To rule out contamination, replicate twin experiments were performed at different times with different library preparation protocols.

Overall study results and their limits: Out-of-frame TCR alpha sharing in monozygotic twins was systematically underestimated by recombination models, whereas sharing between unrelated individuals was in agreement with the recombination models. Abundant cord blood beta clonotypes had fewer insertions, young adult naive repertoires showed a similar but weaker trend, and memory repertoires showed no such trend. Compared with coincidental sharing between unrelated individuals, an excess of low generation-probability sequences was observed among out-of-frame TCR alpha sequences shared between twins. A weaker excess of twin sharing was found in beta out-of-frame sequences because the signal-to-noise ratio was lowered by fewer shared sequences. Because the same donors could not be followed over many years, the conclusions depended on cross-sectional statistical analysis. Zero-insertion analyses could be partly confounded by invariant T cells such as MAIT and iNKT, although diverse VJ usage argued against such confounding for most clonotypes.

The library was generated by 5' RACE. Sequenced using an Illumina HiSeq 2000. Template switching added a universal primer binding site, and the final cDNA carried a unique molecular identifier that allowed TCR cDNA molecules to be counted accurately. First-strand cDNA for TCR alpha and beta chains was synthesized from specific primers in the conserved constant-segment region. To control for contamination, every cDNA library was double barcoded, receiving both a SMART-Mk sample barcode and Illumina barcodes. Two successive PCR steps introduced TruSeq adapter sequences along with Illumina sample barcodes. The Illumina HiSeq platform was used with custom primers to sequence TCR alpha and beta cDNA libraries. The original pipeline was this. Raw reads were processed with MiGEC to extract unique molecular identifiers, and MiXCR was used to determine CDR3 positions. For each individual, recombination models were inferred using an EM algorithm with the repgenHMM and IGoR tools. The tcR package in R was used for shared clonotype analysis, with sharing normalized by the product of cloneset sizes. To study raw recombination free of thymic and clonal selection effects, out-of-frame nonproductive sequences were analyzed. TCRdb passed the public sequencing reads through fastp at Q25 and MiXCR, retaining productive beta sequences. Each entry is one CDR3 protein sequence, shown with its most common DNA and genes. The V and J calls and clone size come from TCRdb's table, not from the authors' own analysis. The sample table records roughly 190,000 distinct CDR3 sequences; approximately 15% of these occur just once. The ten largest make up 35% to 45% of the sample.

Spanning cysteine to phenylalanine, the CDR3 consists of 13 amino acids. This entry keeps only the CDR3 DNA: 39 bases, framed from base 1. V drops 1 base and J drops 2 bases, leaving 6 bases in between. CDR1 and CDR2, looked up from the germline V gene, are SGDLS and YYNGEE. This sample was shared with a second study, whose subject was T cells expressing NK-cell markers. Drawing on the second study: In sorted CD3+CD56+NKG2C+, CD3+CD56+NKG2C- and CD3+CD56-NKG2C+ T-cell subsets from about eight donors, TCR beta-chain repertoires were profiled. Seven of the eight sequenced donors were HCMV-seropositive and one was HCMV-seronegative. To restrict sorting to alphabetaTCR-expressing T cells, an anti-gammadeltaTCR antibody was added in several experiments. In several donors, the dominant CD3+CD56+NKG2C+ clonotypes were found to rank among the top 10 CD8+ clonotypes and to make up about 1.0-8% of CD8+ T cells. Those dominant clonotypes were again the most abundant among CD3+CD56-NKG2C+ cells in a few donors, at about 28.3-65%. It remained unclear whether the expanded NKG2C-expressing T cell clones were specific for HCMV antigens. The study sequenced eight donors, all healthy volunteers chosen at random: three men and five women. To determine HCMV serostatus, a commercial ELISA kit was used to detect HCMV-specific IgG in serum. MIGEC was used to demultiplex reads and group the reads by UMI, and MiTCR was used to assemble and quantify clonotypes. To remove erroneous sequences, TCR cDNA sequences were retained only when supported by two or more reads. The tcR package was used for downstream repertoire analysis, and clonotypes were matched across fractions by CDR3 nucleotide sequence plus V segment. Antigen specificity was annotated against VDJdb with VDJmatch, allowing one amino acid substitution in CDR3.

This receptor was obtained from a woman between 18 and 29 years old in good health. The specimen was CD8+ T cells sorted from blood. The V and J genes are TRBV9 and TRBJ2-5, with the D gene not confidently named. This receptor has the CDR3 CASSVNSQETQYF. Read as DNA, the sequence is TGTGCCAGCAGCGTAAACAGTCAAGAGACCCAGTACTTC.